The 4 T cell receptor beta chains listed next were all sequenced from one sample in a study of cytomegalovirus exposure and HLA in healthy donors. PCR was performed using 60 Vbeta and 13 Jbeta primers. Profiling relied on immunoSEQ multiplex PCR, and the TCRdb table lists in-frame clones only, not all of them. The sample yields about 160,000 clones, 82% seen once. Source material: PBMCs. The source of these receptors is a man aged 45-60 years in good health and CMV-seropositive.

V usage is TRBV20-1 and J usage is TRBJ2-5, with D possibly matching TRBD2 (6 bases). The CDR3 runs 11 residues. V was shortened by 5 bases and J by 7 bases, with 11 bases between the two germline ends. The germline V gene has CDR1 DFQATT and CDR2 SNEGSKA (reference sequence). In nucleotides, the CDR3 is TGCAGTGCTTCGGGACTGGGGACCCAGTACTTC. Amino acids: CSASGLGTQYF.

The V call is TRBV7-8, the J call TRBJ2-7, with 10 bases that match TRBD2. This CDR3 is 17 amino acids long. Trimming cost V 6 bases and J 0 bases; bases outside gene matches: 11. Looked up from germline, CDR1 is SGHVS and CDR2 is FQNEAQ. For the CDR3, the DNA is TGTGCCAGCAGTCCCGGGACTAGCGAGCGGAGCTCCTACGAGCAGTACTTC. This gives the protein CASSPGTSERSSYEQYF.

Ten or more counts support this clone. The V gene is TRBV7-9, the J gene TRBJ2-7; no clear D gene. CDR1 is SEHNR, CDR2 FQNEAQ, per germline (reference sequence). The CDR3 sequence is 12 residues long. Trimming removed 1 base at V and 3 bases at J, with 4 bases between. CDR3 nucleotides: TGTGCCAGCAGCTTAGGTTACTACGAGCAGTACTTC. Translation: CASSLGYYEQYF.

The chain recombines TRBV7-3 with TRBJ2-2; a possible D gene is TRBD1 (6 bases). Germline V lookup: CDR1 SGHTA, CDR2 FQGTGA. The CDR3 loop spans 13 amino acids. V was cut by 5 bases and J by 5 bases, with 9 bases left in between. CDR3 protein: CASSAQGTGELFF. The CDR3 DNA follows: TGTGCCAGCAGCGCCCAGGGGACCGGGGAGCTGTTTTTT.